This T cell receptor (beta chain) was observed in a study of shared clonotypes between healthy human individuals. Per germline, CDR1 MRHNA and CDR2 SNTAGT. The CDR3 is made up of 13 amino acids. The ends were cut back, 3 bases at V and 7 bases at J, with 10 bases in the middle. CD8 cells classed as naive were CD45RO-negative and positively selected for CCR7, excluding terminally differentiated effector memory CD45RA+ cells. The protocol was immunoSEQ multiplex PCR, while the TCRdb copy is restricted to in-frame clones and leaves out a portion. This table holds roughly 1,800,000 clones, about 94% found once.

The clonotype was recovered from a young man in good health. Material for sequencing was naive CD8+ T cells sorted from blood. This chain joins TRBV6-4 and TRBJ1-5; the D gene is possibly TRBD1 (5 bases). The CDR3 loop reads CASSEYPGQPQHF. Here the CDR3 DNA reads TGTGCCAGCAGTGAGTATCCAGGGCAGCCCCAGCATTTT.